These 8 T cell receptor beta chains were all obtained from the same sample, sequenced in a study of blood T cells in healthy people across ages. With a J-beta primer mix and a sample-barcoded 5' primer, a second PCR ran about 7 to 12 cycles. TCRdb processed the 5' RACE reads anew with MiXCR; each CDR3 protein has one entry. The sample contains some 1,500,000 distinct CDR3 sequences, 40% to 45% of which appear only once. The source material was blood. These receptors originate from a young woman in good health.

This chain links TRBV7-9 with TRBJ2-3, with a weak D call TRBD2 (6 bases). Per germline, CDR1 SEHNR and CDR2 FQNEAQ (reference sequence). Trimming pared 2 bases from V and 1 base from J, leaving 10 bases between. This CDR3 comprises 15 residues. For the CDR3, the DNA is TGTGCCAGCAGCTTAAAACCGGGGGGCACAGATACGCAGTATTTT. It specifies CASSLKPGGTDTQYF.

Here the CDR3 reads CSARVKGTGTAYGYTF. The CDR3 DNA is TGCAGTGCTAGAGTAAAGGGGACAGGTACTGCCTATGGCTACACCTTC. This sequence joins TRBV20-1 and TRBJ1-2; 8 nucleotides align to TRBD1. Trimming took 1 base from V and 4 from J; bases not matched to a gene: 11. In germline, CDR1 is DFQATT, CDR2 SNEGSKA (reference sequence). The CDR3 spans 16 residues.

This clonotype appeared a single time. The chain employs TRBV6-4 and TRBJ2-4; D is undetermined. The J call may be in error: the DNA end matches TRBJ2-7 better. This CDR3 contains 15 residues. Germline V gene data show CDR1 as MRHNA and CDR2 as SNTAGT. CDR3: CASSEVPDSDYEQYF. The CDR3 DNA follows: TGTGCCAGCAGTGAAGTACCCGACTCGGATTACGAGCAGTACTTC.

In the case of this clonotype: The junction departs from germline at one end; a sequencing error may be responsible. This rearrangement joins TRBV18 to TRBJ2-5; D ambiguous. CDR1 and CDR2 (germline): KGHSH, LQKENI. There are 13 residues in the CDR3. The chain's CDR3 is CASPPRIEETQYF. CDR3 DNA: TGTGCCAGCCCACCACGTATAGAAGAGACCCAGTACTTC.

This clonotype was found a few times. V gene TRBV29-1 combines with J gene TRBJ1-2; the D is unclear. CDR3 length: 13 amino acids. Per the germline V gene, CDR1 is SQVTM and CDR2 is ANQGSEA. Trimming removed 0 bases at V and 2 bases at J, with 7 bases between. CDR3 region: CSVEDPANYGYTF. CDR3 bases: TGCAGCGTTGAAGATCCAGCCAACTATGGCTACACCTTC.

The chain joins TRBV7-8 to TRBJ2-4; 7 bases map to TRBD1. CDR3 length: 14 residues. V trimming: 6 bases; J trimming: 2 bases; junction bases outside the gene matches: 4. The V gene's germline CDR1 is SGHVS and CDR2 FQNEAQ. DNA for the CDR3: TGTGCCAGCAGACCCAGGGGGTCCAAAAACATTCAGTACTTC. Its protein is CASRPRGSKNIQYF.

The chain joins TRBV24-1 to TRBJ2-7; 7 positions agree with TRBD2. This CDR3 is built from 13 residues. J gave up 3 bases and V 4 bases, and 2 bases lay outside the gene matches. In germline, CDR1 is KGHDR, CDR2 SFDVKD. The DNA for the CDR3 is TGTGCCACCAGTGAGGGGGAGGGCTACGAGCAGTACTTC. Translating it yields CATSEGEGYEQYF.

About this clonotype itself: One end of the junction does not line up with germline, which may come from a read error. The chain employs TRBV27 and TRBJ2-1; TRBD2 matches 13 bases. The CDR3 sequence is 16 residues long. Germline V gene sequence: CDR1 MNHEY, CDR2 SMNVEV (reference sequence). CDR3 protein: CAGSRGTSGIYNEQFF. In DNA form, the CDR3 reads TGTGCCGGCAGTAGAGGGACTAGCGGGATCTACAATGAGCAGTTCTTC.